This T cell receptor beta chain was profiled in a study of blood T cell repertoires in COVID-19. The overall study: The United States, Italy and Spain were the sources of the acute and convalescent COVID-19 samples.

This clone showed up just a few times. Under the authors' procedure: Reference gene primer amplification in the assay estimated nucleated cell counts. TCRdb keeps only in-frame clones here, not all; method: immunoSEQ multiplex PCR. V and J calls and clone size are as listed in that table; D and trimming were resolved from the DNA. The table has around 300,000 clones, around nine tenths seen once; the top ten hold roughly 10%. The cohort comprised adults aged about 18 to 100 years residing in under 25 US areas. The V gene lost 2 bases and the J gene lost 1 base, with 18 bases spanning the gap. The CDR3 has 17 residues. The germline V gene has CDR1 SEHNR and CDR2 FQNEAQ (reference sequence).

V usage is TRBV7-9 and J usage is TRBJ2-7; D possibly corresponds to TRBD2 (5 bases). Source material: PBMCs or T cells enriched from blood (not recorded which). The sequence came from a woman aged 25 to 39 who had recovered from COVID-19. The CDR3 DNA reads TGTGCCAGCAGCTTAACGGCGTCGGTGGGCGGGTCCTACGAGCAGTACTTC. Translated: CASSLTASVGGSYEQYF.